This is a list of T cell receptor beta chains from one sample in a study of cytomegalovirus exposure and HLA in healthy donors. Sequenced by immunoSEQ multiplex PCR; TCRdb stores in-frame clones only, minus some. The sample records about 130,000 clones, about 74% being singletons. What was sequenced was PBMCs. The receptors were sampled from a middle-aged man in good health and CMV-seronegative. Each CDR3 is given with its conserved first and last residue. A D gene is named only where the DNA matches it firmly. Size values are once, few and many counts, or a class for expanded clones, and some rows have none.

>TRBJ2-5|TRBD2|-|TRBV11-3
CASSPRGGQETQYF
TGTGCCAGCAGCCCCCGCGGGGGCCAAGAGACCCAGTACTTC
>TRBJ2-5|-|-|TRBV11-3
CASSLVVGQAAPQYF
TGTGCCAGCAGCTTAGTGGTTGGCCAAGCGGCGCCCCAGTACTTC
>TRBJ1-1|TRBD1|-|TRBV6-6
CASRGGQGGNTEAFF
TGTGCCAGCAGGGGTGGACAGGGGGGGAACACTGAAGCTTTCTTT
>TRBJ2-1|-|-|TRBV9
CASSVDGSGAYNEQFF
TGTGCCAGCAGCGTAGATGGTAGCGGAGCCTACAATGAGCAGTTCTTC
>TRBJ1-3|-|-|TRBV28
CASSLWTGDSGNTIYF
TGTGCCAGCAGTTTATGGACAGGAGATTCTGGAAACACCATATATTTT
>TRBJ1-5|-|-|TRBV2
CASRAGAGNQPQHF
TGTGCCAGCAGGGCGGGGGCGGGCAATCAGCCCCAGCATTTT
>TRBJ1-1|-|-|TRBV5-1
CASSLSRVNTEAFF
TGCGCCAGCAGCTTGAGTCGGGTAAACACTGAAGCTTTCTTT
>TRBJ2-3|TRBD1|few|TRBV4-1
CASSTGGGADTQYF
TGCGCCAGCAGCACAGGGGGCGGCGCAGATACGCAGTATTTT
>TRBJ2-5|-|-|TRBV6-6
CASSYSRKTQYF
TGTGCCAGCAGTTACTCGAGAAAGACCCAGTACTTC
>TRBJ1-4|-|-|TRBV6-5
CASSYIRVGEKLFF
TGTGCCAGCAGTTACATCAGGGTGGGGGAAAAACTGTTTTTT
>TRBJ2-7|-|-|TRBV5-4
CASSYSGPYEQYF
TGTGCCAGCAGCTACAGCGGGCCCTACGAGCAGTACTTC
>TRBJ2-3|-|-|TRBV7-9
CASSLSTGTDTQYF
TGTGCCAGCAGCTTATCCACAGGCACAGATACGCAGTATTTT
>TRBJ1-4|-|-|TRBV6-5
CASSYSGGTNEKLFF
TGTGCCAGCAGTTACTCTGGGGGGACTAATGAAAAACTGTTTTTT
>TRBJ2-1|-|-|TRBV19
CASSVGPHNEQFF
TGTGCCAGTAGTGTGGGGCCGCACAATGAGCAGTTCTTC
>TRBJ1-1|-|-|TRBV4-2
CASSQRGTGYDTEAFF
TGTGCCAGCAGCCAAAGGGGTACAGGGTACGACACTGAAGCTTTCTTT
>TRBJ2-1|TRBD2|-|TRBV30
CAWRGVGTKFF
TGTGCCTGGAGAGGGGTCGGGACTAAATTCTTC
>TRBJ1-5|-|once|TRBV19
CASRHHSNQPQHF
TGTGCCAGCCGACACCATAGCAATCAGCCCCAGCATTTT
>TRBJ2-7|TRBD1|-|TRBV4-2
CASSQTTGQPYEQYF
TGTGCCAGCAGCCAAACGACGGGACAGCCATACGAGCAGTACTTC
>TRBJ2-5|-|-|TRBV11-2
CASSLDPLRGLSETQYF
TGTGCCAGCAGCTTAGATCCGCTGCGGGGCTTGTCAGAGACCCAGTACTTC
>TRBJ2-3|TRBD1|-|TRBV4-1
CASSRGTASTDTQYF
TGCGCCAGCAGCAGGGGGACAGCTAGCACAGATACGCAGTATTTT
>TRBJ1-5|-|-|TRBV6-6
CASTTANQPQHF
TGTGCCAGCACAACAGCCAATCAGCCCCAGCATTTT
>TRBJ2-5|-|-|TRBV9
CASSGDSKPGTQYF
TGTGCCAGCTCCGGGGACTCAAAACCGGGGACCCAGTACTTC